Below are 31 T cell receptor beta chains sequenced from a single sample in a study of T cells in Graves' hyperthyroidism and ophthalmopathy. From RNA transcripts, TCR beta CDR3 regions were amplified. During a first-round RT-PCR of the TCR CDR3, the HTBI primer set was used. TCRdb fed the multiplex PCR reads into MiXCR, producing one record per CDR3 protein. The sample holds some 270,000 distinct CDR3 sequences; about 14% are singletons and the top ten take more than 7.5%. Specimen: blood. The receptors shown here come from a woman in her twenties or thirties with Graves' hyperthyroidism that later progressed to Graves' ophthalmopathy.

CDR3 residues: CSARGGLAGGAYLNEKLFF. The CDR3 DNA sequence: TGCAGTGCTAGGGGTGGACTAGCGGGAGGGGCCTACCTTAATGAAAAACTGTTTTTT. The chain has TRBV20-1 and TRBJ1-4; perhaps TRBD1 as D (5 bases). Per germline, CDR1 DFQATT and CDR2 SNEGSKA (reference sequence). Between the trimmed V and J ends, which lost 3 bases and 4 bases, there was a span of 27 bases. The CDR3 has 19 residues.

This clonotype was detected ten times or more. The chain combines TRBV14 with TRBJ2-7; D gene unclear. CDR1 is SGHDN, CDR2 FVKESK, per germline. The CDR3 sequence is 13 residues long. Trimming removed 0 bases from V and 6 bases from J, with 9 bases in between. The CDR3 bases are TGTGCCAGCAGCCAAGATATGATTCTCGAGCAGTACTTC. The encoded protein is CASSQDMILEQYF.

This clonotype was recorded at least ten times. The genes are TRBV7-9 and TRBJ2-7; 9 bases agree with TRBD2. This CDR3 comprises 15 residues. V lost 3 bases and J lost 2; bases outside the gene matches: 5. CDR1 and CDR2 (germline): SEHNR, FQNEAQ (reference sequence). The CDR3 loop is CASSFSSGRTYEQYF. DNA for the CDR3: TGTGCCAGCAGCTTTAGTAGCGGGAGAACCTACGAGCAGTACTTC.

In this sample, this clonotype turned up many times. V usage is TRBV3-1 and J usage is TRBJ2-7, with D hard to call. Germline V gene data show CDR1 as LGHDT and CDR2 as YNNKEL (reference sequence). Trimming removed 1 base at V and 0 bases at J, with 7 bases between. The CDR3 is made up of 14 amino acids. The CDR3 DNA is TGTGCCAGCAGCCAAGTTGTCAGCTCCTACGAGCAGTACTTC. Translated, it gives CASSQVVSSYEQYF.

This clonotype was recorded many times. The chain combines TRBV27 with TRBJ2-1, with TRBD2 identical over 8 bases. V dropped 6 bases and J dropped 3; count of bases not matched to a gene: 13. CDR3 length equals 17 residues. Germline CDR1 MNHEY, CDR2 SMNVEV (reference sequence). CDR3 nucleotides: TGTGCCAGCAGGACCGAGCGGTACGGGAGGGGCTACAATGAGCAGTTCTTC. This sequence encodes CASRTERYGRGYNEQFF.

This clonotype was detected a few times. This chain uses TRBV13 with TRBJ2-7; possibly TRBD2 for D (6 bases). The CDR3 loop spans 15 amino acids. Trimming removed 5 bases from V and 0 bases from J, with 14 bases in between. The germline gives CDR1 PRHDT, CDR2 FYEKMQ (reference sequence). The CDR3 region has the DNA TGTGCCAGCAGCGGCGGGGACTCGAGCTCCTACGAGCAGTACTTC. Translating gives CASSGGDSSSYEQYF.

This clonotype was recorded at least ten times. The chain uses TRBV20-1 and TRBJ1-1, with 8 bases identical to TRBD1. V shed 5 bases, J shed 5 bases, and the junction held 13 bases outside the gene matches. The CDR3 has 15 amino acids. Germline loops: CDR1 DFQATT, CDR2 SNEGSKA (reference sequence). DNA of the CDR3: TGCAGTGCTGCACCGGACAGGGCCCCTTTAACTGAAGCTTTCTTT. It codes for CSAAPDRAPLTEAFF.

This clonotype showed up many times. The chain carries TRBV24-1 and TRBJ2-1, with D uncertain. The germline V gene encodes CDR1 KGHDR and CDR2 SFDVKD. CDR3 length equals 15 residues. V was cut by 5 bases and J by 0 bases, with 10 bases left in between. The DNA of the CDR3 is TGTGCCACCAGTGGGGCACCAAGCTCCTACAATGAGCAGTTCTTC. Protein: CATSGAPSSYNEQFF.

This clonotype was counted ten times or more. The genes are TRBV7-9 and TRBJ1-4; D possibly corresponds to TRBD1 (5 bases). The CDR3 has 14 residues. Trimming took off 4 bases at V and 8 bases at J, with 14 bases between the two ends. Germline assignment: CDR1 SEHNR and CDR2 FQNEAQ (reference sequence). DNA of the CDR3: TGTGCCAGCAGCTCCCCGGGACGCGCAGAAAAACTGTTTTTT. Translating it yields CASSSPGRAEKLFF.

This clonotype was counted at least ten times. The chain is built from TRBV20-1 and TRBJ2-1, with D possibly TRBD1 on 5 matching bases. Trimming took off 1 base at V and 0 bases at J, with 13 bases between the two ends. Germline lookup yields CDR1 DFQATT and CDR2 SNEGSKA (reference sequence). This CDR3 spans 16 amino acids. CDR3 nucleotide sequence: TGCAGTGCTAGAGGAAGGGGTCCGATCTCCTACAATGAGCAGTTCTTC. Translation: CSARGRGPISYNEQFF.

The J gene is TRBJ2-7, the V gene TRBV28, with 13 bases lining up with TRBD2. CDR3 size: 15 residues. CDR1 is MDHEN and CDR2 is SYDVKM in the germline V gene. The V segment lost 4 bases and the J segment 5 bases; nucleotides outside the gene matches: 5. The CDR3 DNA reads as TGTGCCAGCAGTTCCGGACTAGCGGGAGTCCACGAGCAGTACTTC. This translates into CASSSGLAGVHEQYF.

The chain joins TRBV7-3 to TRBJ2-5; no reliable D call. V was cut by 2 bases and J by 4 bases, with 20 bases left in between. CDR1 and CDR2 (germline): SGHTA, FQGTGA. The CDR3 covers 17 residues. The DNA of the CDR3 is TGTGCCAGCAGCTTAGAGCAGTATCCAGTAGGACGAGAGACCCAGTACTTC. Its translation is CASSLEQYPVGRETQYF. The variable domain in full, completed from reference TRBV7-3 and TRBJ2-5, reads GAGVSQTPSNKVTEKGKYVELRCDPISGHTALYWYRQSLGQGPEFLIYFQGTGAADDSGLPNDRFFAVRPEGSVSTLKIQRTERGDSAVYLCASSLEQYPVGRETQYFGPGTRLLVL.

The chain links TRBV20-1 to TRBJ1-3, with 7 bases fitting TRBD1. Per the germline V gene, CDR1 is DFQATT and CDR2 is SNEGSKA (reference sequence). V shed 5 bases, J shed 4 bases, and the junction held 11 bases outside the gene matches. This CDR3 region has 15 residues. DNA of the CDR3: TGCAGTGCTCCTCGCCGGGACAGAGAAGGAAACACCATATATTTT. This sequence encodes CSAPRRDREGNTIYF.

This clonotype has a handful of counts. The chain joins TRBV6-1 to TRBJ1-5; D not certain. CDR3 length: 14 amino acids. The germline V gene encodes CDR1 MNHNS and CDR2 SASEGT. V was pared by 8 bases and J by 3 bases, with 14 bases between. The DNA for the CDR3 is TGTGCCAGCGGCATTCGGTCAGACAATCAGCCCCAGCATTTT. Protein product: CASGIRSDNQPQHF.

The chain's CDR3 is CASSQETGGNTGELFF. The CDR3 DNA is TGTGCCAGCAGCCAAGAGACAGGGGGGAACACCGGGGAGCTGTTTTTT. The genes are TRBV14 and TRBJ2-2, with 9 bases fitting TRBD1. This CDR3 has 16 amino acids. Germline V CDR1 and CDR2: SGHDN, FVKESK. The V segment lost 0 bases and the J segment 1 base; nucleotides outside the gene matches: 0.

V and J are TRBV13 and TRBJ1-5; D perhaps matches TRBD1 (6 bases). The CDR3 totals 17 residues. Germline lookup yields CDR1 PRHDT and CDR2 FYEKMQ (reference sequence). V was cut by 5 bases and J by 1 base, with 18 bases left in between. CDR3 region: CASSHLPWTVSNQPQHF. The CDR3 region has the DNA TGTGCCAGCAGCCATTTGCCCTGGACAGTAAGCAATCAGCCCCAGCATTTT.

This clonotype was detected many times. CDR3 protein: CSAEARTEAFF. CDR3 DNA: TGCAGTGCCGAAGCTCGCACTGAAGCTTTCTTT. This chain links TRBV20-1 with TRBJ1-1; no firm D call. CDR1 and CDR2 from the germline V gene are DFQATT and SNEGSKA (reference sequence). V was pared by 6 bases and J by 4 bases, with 9 bases between. This CDR3 spans 11 amino acids.

This clonotype was observed many times. The J gene is TRBJ2-7, the V gene TRBV28; unclear D gene. Trimming removed 5 bases from V and 1 base from J, with 9 bases in between. The CDR3 is 13 residues long. Germline loops: CDR1 MDHEN, CDR2 SYDVKM. CDR3 protein: CASSPSRSYEQYF. The CDR3 region has the DNA TGTGCCAGCAGTCCCTCCCGATCCTACGAGCAGTACTTC.

The chain carries TRBV28 and TRBJ2-7, with 10 bases that match TRBD1. The V gene end was trimmed by 5 bases and the J gene end by 7 bases; junction bases not matched to a gene: 5. This CDR3 is 13 amino acids long. CDR1 is MDHEN, CDR2 SYDVKM, per germline. In DNA, the CDR3 is TGTGCCAGCAGTCCGGGACAGGGGATAGAGCAGTACTTC. It is translated as CASSPGQGIEQYF.

About this clonotype itself: A clone one base away is much larger, so this may be a read error. This rearrangement joins TRBV20-1 to TRBJ2-5; TRBD1 aligns across 9 bases. The CDR3 totals 14 residues. V dropped 5 bases and J dropped 2; count of bases not matched to a gene: 6. Germline V gene sequence: CDR1 DFQATT, CDR2 SNEGSKA (reference sequence). CDR3 in DNA: TGCAGTGCTTGGGGGACAGGGAAGCAAGAGACCCAGTACTTC. This gives the protein CSAWGTGKQETQYF.

This clonotype was found many times. This chain's CDR3 is CASSRGRYYEQYF. CDR3 bases: TGTGCCAGCAGTCGAGGACGGTACTACGAGCAGTACTTC. The chain links TRBV7-6 to TRBJ2-7; D is unclear. V lost 6 bases and J 3 bases, leaving 12 bases between the germline ends. The germline gives CDR1 SGHVS, CDR2 FNYEAQ. The CDR3 is 13 amino acids.

This clonotype was recorded many times. This chain joins TRBV7-3 and TRBJ2-1; 7 bases are shared with TRBD2. The V and J ends lost 4 bases and 9 bases, in that order; junction bases with no gene match: 12. Germline V CDR1 and CDR2: SGHTA, FQGTGA. The CDR3 is 15 residues long. CDR3 sequence reads: CASSYLAAWGSEQFF. The DNA of the CDR3 is TGTGCCAGCAGCTACCTAGCGGCCTGGGGGAGTGAGCAGTTCTTC.

This clonotype showed up just a few times. V and J are TRBV7-9 and TRBJ2-1; the match to TRBD1 covers 7 bases. V gave up 2 bases and J gave up 5 bases; unmatched junction bases: 3. In germline, CDR1 is SEHNR, CDR2 FQNEAQ (reference sequence). The CDR3 is made up of 14 amino acids. In DNA form, the CDR3 reads TGTGCCAGCAGCTTACGGGACAGCGACAATGAGCAGTTCTTC. Its translation: CASSLRDSDNEQFF.

This clonotype was counted between two and nine times. This sequence joins TRBV25-1 and TRBJ2-1; D uncertain. This CDR3 has 16 amino acids. Germline V gene lookup returns CDR1 MGHDK and CDR2 SYGVNS. With 1 base removed from V and 8 bases from J, the gap between germline ends came to 18 bases. CDR3 region: CASSELEVMNSDEQFF. CDR3 bases: TGTGCCAGCAGTGAATTAGAAGTGATGAACAGCGATGAGCAGTTCTTC. Full variable domain (missing parts from reference TRBV25-1 and TRBJ2-1): EADIYQTPRYLVIGTGKKITLECSQTMGHDKMYWYQQDPGMELHLIHYSYGVNSTEKGDLSSESTVSRIRTEHFPLTLESARPSHTSQYLCASSELEVMNSDEQFFGPGTRLTVL.

This clonotype was observed at least ten times. V usage is TRBV6-1 and J usage is TRBJ2-7; 8 positions match TRBD2. CDR1 and CDR2 from the germline V gene are MNHNS and SASEGT. This CDR3 contains 15 residues. V was pared by 6 bases and J by 6 bases, with 13 bases of the junction left unmatched. This chain's CDR3 is CASRPAGAGEGEQYF. The DNA for the CDR3 is TGTGCCAGCAGACCAGCGGGGGCGGGAGAGGGCGAGCAGTACTTC.

This clonotype was seen many times. This sequence joins TRBV24-1 and TRBJ2-1; TRBD2 matches at 7 bases. The CDR3 runs to 15 residues. V lost 6 bases to trimming and J lost 2 bases; unmatched junction nucleotides: 6. CDR1 is KGHDR, CDR2 SFDVKD, per germline. As DNA, the CDR3 is TGTGCCACCAGTCATGTAGCGGGTGCCTACAATGAGCAGTTCTTC. Translating gives CATSHVAGAYNEQFF.

This clonotype was observed many times. At one of its ends the junction is not consistent with the germline gene, which may arise from a read error. J is TRBJ2-3 and V is TRBV7-7; D is ambiguous. This CDR3 has 15 residues. CDR1 and CDR2 from the germline V gene are SSHAT and FNYEAQ (reference sequence). CDR3 residues: CASSLRLSSTDTQYF. The CDR3 DNA sequence: TGTGCTAGCAGTCTTAGGCTGTCGAGCACAGATACGCAGTATTTT.

This clonotype was observed a few times. The V gene is TRBV24-1, the J gene TRBJ2-3; 12 bases are shared with TRBD2. The germline V gene has CDR1 KGHDR and CDR2 SFDVKD. With V trimmed by 3 bases and J by 4 bases, 4 bases remained unmatched. The CDR3 is made up of 16 amino acids. The CDR3 loop is CATSDRTSGKADTQYF. CDR3 bases: TGTGCCACCAGTGATCGGACTAGCGGGAAGGCAGATACGCAGTATTTT.

The table lists this clonotype with many counts. The chain is built from TRBV27 and TRBJ1-1; no clear D gene. Germline CDR1 is MNHEY and CDR2 is SMNVEV (reference sequence). V gave up 4 bases and J gave up 1 base, with 10 bases separating them. The CDR3 runs to 14 residues. DNA of the CDR3: TGTGCCAGCAGTTCGCCCACAGCGAACACTGAAGCTTTCTTT. It translates to CASSSPTANTEAFF.

This clonotype was seen ten or more times. The chain links TRBV7-9 to TRBJ2-1; 9 bases are a match to TRBD2. The CDR3 totals 13 residues. From germline, CDR1 is SEHNR and CDR2 FQNEAQ (reference sequence). Trimming cost V 7 bases and J 10 bases; bases outside gene matches: 8. CDR3 residues: CASTPAGGEEQFF. CDR3 nucleotide sequence: TGTGCCAGCACCCCAGCGGGAGGTGAGGAGCAGTTCTTC.

This clonotype was seen at least ten times. This chain links TRBV7-3 with TRBJ1-6; a possible D gene is TRBD1 (5 bases). The CDR3 contains 14 residues. Germline CDR1 reads SGHTA; CDR2 reads FQGTGA. V lost 5 bases to trimming and J lost 9 bases, with 14 bases between them. Here the CDR3 reads CASSQGSWGSPLHF. The CDR3 region has the DNA TGTGCCAGCAGCCAGGGTTCCTGGGGTTCACCCCTCCACTTT.